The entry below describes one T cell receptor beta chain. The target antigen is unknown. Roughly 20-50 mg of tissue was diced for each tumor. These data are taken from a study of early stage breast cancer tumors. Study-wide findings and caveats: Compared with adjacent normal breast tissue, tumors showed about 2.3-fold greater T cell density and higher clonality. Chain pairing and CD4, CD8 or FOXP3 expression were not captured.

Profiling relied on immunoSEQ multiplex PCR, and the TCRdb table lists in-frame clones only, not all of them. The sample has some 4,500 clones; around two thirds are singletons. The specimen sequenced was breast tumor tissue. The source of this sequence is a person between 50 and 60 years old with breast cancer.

The DNA of the CDR3 is TGTGCCAGCACCGAAGGACAGGGAGGCACAGATACGCAGTATTTT. Encoded protein: CASTEGQGGTDTQYF. The chain is built from TRBV2 and TRBJ2-3; 8 bases match TRBD1. Losses at the gene ends were 7 bases for V and 1 base for J; bases not matched to a gene: 7. The germline V gene encodes CDR1 SNHLY and CDR2 FYNNEI. This CDR3 comprises 15 residues.